One and the same sample provided the 29 T cell receptor beta chains below, sequenced in a study of a mutant IDH1 vaccine in newly diagnosed glioma (dated by TCRdb to about 2021). Read against the paper, the sample's time point label means: week 5, during vaccination. A 20-mer mutant IDH1 peptide at 300 micrograms in Montanide made up each vaccine dose, which was injected subcutaneously together with topical imiquimod. The library came from the immunoSEQ multiplex PCR assay. What TCRdb holds here is the immuneACCESS table cut down to in-frame rearrangements. Part of the clones is not present; checked against another copy, under half of the missing clones reflect an unresolved V gene, and the others are unexplained. This sample gives nearly 30,000 clones in total; roughly 90% of them show up just once. The ten largest make up about 3.1% of the sample. Their antigens remain unidentified. The specimen comprised peripheral blood mononuclear cells (PBMCs), sampled from a glioma patient whose treatment included an IDH1 peptide vaccine. The receptors were sampled from a woman aged 40 to 50 with glioma. Some clones in this sample may be carry-over from other donors' samples.

CDR3 bases: TGTGCCAGCAGCTTAGAAGACAGGGAAAAACTGTTTTTT. Translation: CASSLEDREKLFF. V gene TRBV7-2 combines with J gene TRBJ1-4; D perhaps matches TRBD1 (6 bases). Germline V lookup: CDR1 SGHTA, CDR2 FQGNSA. The length of the CDR3 is 13 residues. The germline V and J ends were trimmed by 1 base and 8 bases, with 8 bases remaining between them.

The CDR3 here is CASSPPQDPYGYTF. CDR3 nucleotides: TGCGCCAGCAGCCCGCCCCAGGACCCCTATGGCTACACCTTC. The V and J genes are TRBV4-1 and TRBJ1-2; D not resolved. Germline CDR1 reads MGHRA; CDR2 reads YSYEKL. V lost 4 bases, J lost 4 bases, and 13 bases lay in between. The CDR3 covers 14 residues.

This rearrangement joins TRBV27 to TRBJ2-1; 11 bases agree with TRBD2. The CDR3 runs 19 residues. The germline CDR1 and CDR2 sequences are MNHEY and SMNVEV (reference sequence). Unmatched junction bases numbered 19, after V lost 6 bases and J lost 6 bases. This CDR3 is CASSLELAGASDVSNEQFF. CDR3 sequence (DNA): TGTGCCAGCAGCCTCGAACTAGCGGGAGCAAGCGATGTCTCCAATGAGCAGTTCTTC.

V is TRBV2 and J is TRBJ2-5; D may be TRBD2 (5 bases). The CDR3 has 14 amino acids. Trimming removed 7 bases at V and 1 base at J, with 13 bases between. Looked up from germline, CDR1 is SNHLY and CDR2 is FYNNEI. The CDR3 protein is CASKERGSQETQYF. The CDR3 DNA reads as TGTGCCAGCAAAGAACGAGGGTCCCAAGAGACCCAGTACTTC.

The rearrangement joins TRBV6-1 to TRBJ1-2; D is undetermined. CDR1 MNHNS and CDR2 SASEGT come from the germline V gene. The V gene lost 7 bases and the J gene lost 3 bases, with 18 bases spanning the gap. The CDR3 is 15 residues long. The CDR3 DNA reads as TGTGCCAGCACCCAAACACCGAGACCGGACTATGGCTACACCTTC. Encoded protein: CASTQTPRPDYGYTF.

This chain uses TRBV4-3 with TRBJ2-3; 14 positions match TRBD2. Germline lookup yields CDR1 LGHNA and CDR2 YSLEER. The CDR3 totals 19 residues. The V and J ends lost 1 base and 1 base, in that order; junction bases with no gene match: 7. The CDR3 nucleotides are TGCGCCAGCAGCCAAGTTGGGACTAGCGGGAGAGGGGGCACAGATACGCAGTATTTT. Residues: CASSQVGTSGRGGTDTQYF.

DNA of the CDR3: TGTGCCAGCAGTGATGACGGACGACAAGAGACCCAGTACTTC. Residues: CASSDDGRQETQYF. V is TRBV2 and J is TRBJ2-5, with no clear D. The germline V and J ends were trimmed by 3 bases and 2 bases, with 10 bases remaining between them. This CDR3 contains 14 residues. The germline V gene has CDR1 SNHLY and CDR2 FYNNEI.

J is TRBJ1-1 and V is TRBV7-2; no definite D call. The CDR3 runs to 12 residues. V was pared by 5 bases and J by 4 bases, with 8 bases between. Germline values: CDR1 SGHTA, CDR2 FQGNSA. The CDR3 here is CASSQRGTEAFF. In DNA form, the CDR3 reads TGTGCCAGCAGCCAACGGGGCACTGAAGCTTTCTTT.

This clone was observed once. The chain carries TRBV4-2 and TRBJ1-6, with no clear D. V was clipped by 0 bases and J by 10 bases, with 7 bases between them. The CDR3 is 13 residues long. Germline values: CDR1 LGHNA, CDR2 YNFKEQ. The CDR3 sequence: CASSQDSGSPLHF. CDR3 nucleotides: TGTGCCAGCAGCCAAGATTCGGGATCACCCCTCCACTTT.

The chain carries TRBV5-6 and TRBJ2-7, with TRBD1 as a possible D gene (5 bases). Germline CDR1 reads SGHDT; CDR2 reads YYEEEE. The CDR3 loop spans 15 amino acids. V was trimmed by 3 bases and J by 2 bases, leaving 15 bases between them. The CDR3 nucleotides read TGTGCCAGCAGCTGGACATTTGGGTTCACCTACGAGCAGTACTTC. It codes for CASSWTFGFTYEQYF. Full variable domain (missing parts from reference TRBV5-6 and TRBJ2-7): DAGVTQSPTHLIKTRGQQVTLRCSPKSGHDTVSWYQQALGQGPQFIFQYYEEEERQRGNFPDRFSGHQFPNYSSELNVNALLLGDSALYLCASSWTFGFTYEQYFGPGTRLTVT.

The V gene is TRBV4-3, the J gene TRBJ2-3; 9 bases match TRBD1. Germline V gene data show CDR1 as LGHNA and CDR2 as YSLEER. V was pared by 1 base and J by 3 bases, with 2 bases of the junction left unmatched. The CDR3 loop spans 15 amino acids. The DNA for the CDR3 is TGCGCCAGCAGCCAAGGGACAGGGGAGACAGATACGCAGTATTTT. Translating it yields CASSQGTGETDTQYF.

The rearrangement links TRBV7-9 to TRBJ2-2, with TRBD1 identical over 7 bases. The CDR3 totals 16 residues. Germline V lookup: CDR1 SEHNR, CDR2 FQNEAQ (reference sequence). V shed 1 base, J shed 4 bases, and the junction held 6 bases outside the gene matches. The CDR3 protein is CASSLVTGVGTGELFF. CDR3 DNA sequence: TGTGCCAGCAGCTTAGTTACAGGGGTTGGCACCGGGGAGCTGTTTTTT.

The V and J genes are TRBV7-2 and TRBJ1-3, with no clear D. Germline loops: CDR1 SGHTA, CDR2 FQGNSA. This CDR3 contains 15 residues. Trimming pared 2 bases from V and 5 bases from J, leaving 13 bases between. In nucleotides, the CDR3 is TGTGCCAGCAGCTTATTTGTGGATCCAAGAAACACCATATATTTT. Its translation: CASSLFVDPRNTIYF. The full variable domain, in which reference TRBV7-2 and TRBJ1-3 provide the parts outside the CDR3, is GAGVSQSPSNKVTEKGKDVELRCDPISGHTALYWYRQSLGQGLEFLIYFQGNSAPDKSGLPSDRFSAERTGGSVSTLTIQRTQQEDSAVYLCASSLFVDPRNTIYFGEGSWLTVV.

The DNA of the CDR3 is TGTGCCAGTAGTGGGGCTCAAGAGACCCAGTACTTC. This sequence encodes CASSGAQETQYF. The V gene is TRBV19, the J gene TRBJ2-5; TRBD1 might be the D (5 bases). Germline loops: CDR1 LNHDA, CDR2 SQIVND (reference sequence). Trimming stripped 5 bases from V and 2 bases from J, with 6 bases between. CDR3 length equals 12 residues.

This clone was counted only a few times. V and J are TRBV9 and TRBJ2-7; 10 bases match TRBD2. Germline V CDR1 and CDR2: SGDLS, YYNGEE. Unmatched junction bases numbered 6, after V lost 2 bases and J lost 4 bases. The CDR3 loop spans 15 amino acids. CDR3 DNA sequence: TGTGCCAGCAGCGTTGGACCTAGCGGGAGTTACGAGCAGTACTTC. The encoded protein is CASSVGPSGSYEQYF.

The V and J genes are TRBV7-9 and TRBJ1-2; no reliable D call. This CDR3 comprises 13 residues. The V and J ends lost 3 bases and 1 base respectively, with 6 bases between them. CDR1 SEHNR and CDR2 FQNEAQ come from the germline V gene (reference sequence). CDR3 sequence reads: CASSLGLNYGYTF. CDR3 DNA: TGTGCCAGCAGCTTGGGTCTTAACTATGGCTACACCTTC.

This chain connects TRBV7-8 to TRBJ2-7; 7 nucleotides match TRBD1. Germline values: CDR1 SGHVS, CDR2 FQNEAQ. Unmatched junction bases numbered 5, after V lost 3 bases and J lost 3 bases. This CDR3 is built from 14 residues. CDR3 amino acids: CASSLGTASYEQYF. The CDR3 DNA sequence: TGTGCCAGCAGCTTGGGGACAGCGAGCTACGAGCAGTACTTC.

The V call is TRBV5-4, the J call TRBJ2-7; TRBD1 is a possible D gene (5 bases). The CDR3 sequence is 13 residues long. Germline V gene sequence: CDR1 SGHNT, CDR2 YYREEE (reference sequence). V gave up 4 bases and J gave up 7 bases, with 15 bases separating them. The DNA of the CDR3 is TGTGCCAGCAGCCCCCAAGGCCGACAGGAGCAGTACTTC. Translating it yields CASSPQGRQEQYF.

This chain links TRBV27 with TRBJ2-1; D gene unclear. Trimming cost V 0 bases and J 8 bases, with 8 bases left between them. Germline assignment: CDR1 MNHEY and CDR2 SMNVEV (reference sequence). CDR3 length: 13 residues. For the CDR3, the DNA is TGTGCCAGCAGTTTATCCTTGAACGATGAGCAGTTCTTC. It yields the protein CASSLSLNDEQFF.

The gene calls are TRBV6-6 and TRBJ1-5; D might be TRBD1 (6 bases). V gave up 6 bases and J gave up 0 bases, with 12 bases separating them. Germline CDR1 is MNHNY and CDR2 is SVGAGI (reference sequence). This CDR3 has 15 amino acids. DNA for the CDR3: TGTGCCAGCAGATACAGGGTCGGTAGCAATCAGCCCCAGCATTTT. It translates to CASRYRVGSNQPQHF.

The chain carries TRBV2 and TRBJ2-6; TRBD1 matches at 10 bases. Unmatched junction bases numbered 5, after V lost 2 bases and J lost 1 base. The CDR3 runs to 18 residues. Per the germline V gene, CDR1 is SNHLY and CDR2 is FYNNEI. The CDR3, as DNA: TGTGCCAGCAGTGAATGGGGGACAGGGGTTTCTGGGGCCAACGTCCTGACTTTC. Translation: CASSEWGTGVSGANVLTF.

This clone is categorized as medium-sized. Here the CDR3 DNA reads TGTGCCAGCAAGGAAGGTGGGGCCGAAGCTTTCTTT. It encodes CASKEGGAEAFF. The chain joins TRBV2 to TRBJ1-1; D is possibly TRBD1 (5 bases). CDR1 and CDR2 (germline): SNHLY, FYNNEI. Trimming removed 7 bases at V and 8 bases at J, with 14 bases between. This CDR3 has 12 amino acids.

CDR3 sequence reads: CASSFANTEAFF. The CDR3 DNA follows: TGTGCCAGCAGCTTTGCGAACACTGAAGCTTTCTTT. The gene calls are TRBV11-2 and TRBJ1-1; D gene unclear. This CDR3 is built from 12 residues. V gave up 3 bases and J gave up 1 base, with 3 bases separating them. The V gene's germline CDR1 is SGHAT and CDR2 FQNNGV.

The chain combines TRBV5-5 with TRBJ2-7; 8 nucleotides line up with TRBD1. With 0 bases clipped from V and 3 bases from J, the junction kept 2 bases outside the gene matches. Germline CDR1 and CDR2: SGHKS and YYEKEE (reference sequence). The CDR3 runs to 14 residues. The CDR3 loop is CASSLVQGGYEQYF. CDR3 sequence (DNA): TGTGCCAGCAGCTTGGTACAGGGGGGCTACGAGCAGTACTTC.

The table lists this clone with a count of one. The chain recombines TRBV5-8 with TRBJ2-5; D is perhaps TRBD2 (5 bases). V lost 1 base to trimming and J lost 5 bases, with 21 bases between them. CDR3 length: 17 amino acids. Germline assignment: CDR1 SGHTS and CDR2 YDEGEE. CDR3 loop: CASSLRERLGLGETQYF. CDR3 bases: TGTGCCAGCAGCTTGAGGGAGCGGTTGGGGTTGGGCGAGACCCAGTACTTC.

The gene calls are TRBV5-1 and TRBJ1-1, with D possibly matching TRBD1 (6 bases). Looked up from germline, CDR1 is SGHRS and CDR2 is YFSETQ. Deletions cut 0 bases from V and 3 bases from J, with 9 bases between. The CDR3 length is 14 residues. The CDR3 region is CASSLGAGDTEAFF. CDR3 DNA sequence: TGCGCCAGCAGCTTGGGGGCAGGGGACACTGAAGCTTTCTTT.

This clone was recorded once. The chain couples TRBV6-5 to TRBJ2-7, with D unclear. Between the trimmed V and J ends, which lost 2 bases and 2 bases, there was a span of 13 bases. Germline CDR1 is MNHEY and CDR2 is SVGAGI. This CDR3 spans 15 amino acids. The CDR3 loop reads CASSYQEIGPYEQYF. DNA of the CDR3: TGTGCCAGCAGTTACCAGGAAATCGGCCCCTACGAGCAGTACTTC.

This chain connects TRBV5-1 to TRBJ2-2; D is uncertain. The V end was cut by 3 bases, the J end by 4 bases, with 13 bases between. CDR1 and CDR2 from the germline V gene are SGHRS and YFSETQ. The CDR3 covers 15 residues. For the CDR3, the DNA is TGCGCCAGCAGCTCTGAGTGGGGATCCACCGGGGAGCTGTTTTTT. This encodes CASSSEWGSTGELFF.

The genes are TRBV15 and TRBJ1-5; the D is unclear. CDR1 is LNHNV and CDR2 is YYDKDF in the germline V gene (reference sequence). The V gene lost 1 base and the J gene lost 7 bases, with 8 bases spanning the gap. The CDR3 length is 13 residues. The CDR3 spells CATSRVTAQPQHF. CDR3 bases: TGTGCCACCAGCAGAGTCACCGCGCAGCCCCAGCATTTT.